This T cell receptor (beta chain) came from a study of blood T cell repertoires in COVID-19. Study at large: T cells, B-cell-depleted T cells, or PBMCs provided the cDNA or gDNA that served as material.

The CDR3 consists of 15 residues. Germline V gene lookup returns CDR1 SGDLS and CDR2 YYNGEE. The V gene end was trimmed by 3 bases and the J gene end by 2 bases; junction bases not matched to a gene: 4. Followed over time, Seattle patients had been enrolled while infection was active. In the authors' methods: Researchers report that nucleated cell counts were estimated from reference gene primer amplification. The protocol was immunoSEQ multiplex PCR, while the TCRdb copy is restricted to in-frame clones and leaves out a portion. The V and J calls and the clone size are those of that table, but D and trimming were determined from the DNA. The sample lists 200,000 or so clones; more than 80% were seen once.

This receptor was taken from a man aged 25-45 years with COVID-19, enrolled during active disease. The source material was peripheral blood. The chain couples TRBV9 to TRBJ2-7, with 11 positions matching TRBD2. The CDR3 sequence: CASSAGTSGTYEQYF. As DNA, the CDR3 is TGTGCCAGCAGCGCCGGGACTAGCGGTACCTACGAGCAGTACTTC.